These 3 T cell receptor beta chains came from one sample sequenced in a study of CD8 T cells in Susac syndrome. When the RNA was reverse transcribed, random hexamers were used with an input of roughly 0.45 to 1 ug. TCRdb recomputed calls from the immunoSEQ multiplex PCR reads with MiXCR, one row per CDR3 protein. The sample carries about 210,000 distinct CDR3 sequences, 95% recorded once. Source material: CD4+ T cells from PBMCs. Receptors originate from a human donor with multiple sclerosis.

The rearrangement links TRBV11-2 to TRBJ2-5; 9 positions agree with TRBD2. From germline, CDR1 is SGHAT and CDR2 FQNNGV. This CDR3 has 14 residues. V shed 5 bases, J shed 7 bases, and the junction held 8 bases outside the gene matches. CDR3 in amino acids: CASSTRGGAGTQYF. The CDR3 DNA reads TGTGCCAGCAGCACTCGCGGGGGGGCAGGGACCCAGTACTTC.

V and J are TRBV6-2 or TRBV6-3 and TRBJ2-3; 7 nucleotides match TRBD2. With 6 bases clipped from V and 8 bases from J, the junction kept 5 bases outside the gene matches. CDR3 length: 12 residues. The germline V gene encodes CDR1 MNHEY and CDR2 SVGEGT. The CDR3, as DNA: TGTGCCAGCAGCCCCAGCGGGGTTACGCAGTATTTT. Amino acid sequence: CASSPSGVTQYF.

This chain connects TRBV5-1 to TRBJ1-1; TRBD1 is a possible D gene (6 bases). Germline-derived CDR1 and CDR2 are SGHRS and YFSETQ. The CDR3 extends over 14 amino acids. V dropped 0 bases and J dropped 4 bases, with 10 bases sitting between them. The DNA of the CDR3 is TGCGCCAGCAGCTTGGAACAGGGAATCACTGAAGCTTTCTTT. It is translated as CASSLEQGITEAFF.